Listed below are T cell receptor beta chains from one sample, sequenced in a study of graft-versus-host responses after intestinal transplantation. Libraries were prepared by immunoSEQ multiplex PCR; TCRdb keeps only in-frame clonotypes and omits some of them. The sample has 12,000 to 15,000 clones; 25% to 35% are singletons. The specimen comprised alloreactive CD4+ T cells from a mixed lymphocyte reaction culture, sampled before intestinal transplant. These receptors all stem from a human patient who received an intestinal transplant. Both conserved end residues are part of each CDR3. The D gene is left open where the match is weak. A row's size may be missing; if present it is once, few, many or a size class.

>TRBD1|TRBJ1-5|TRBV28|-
CASRTGGLGNQPQHF
TGTGCCAGCAGGACAGGGGGCTTGGGCAATCAGCCCCAGCATTTT
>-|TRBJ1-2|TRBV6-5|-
CASSYSVTGRPAF
TGTGCCAGCAGTTACTCCGTCACAGGGCGTCCGGCTTTC
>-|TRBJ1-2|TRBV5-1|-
CASSLQGGGYTF
TGCGCCAGCAGCCTACAGGGCGGTGGCTACACCTTC
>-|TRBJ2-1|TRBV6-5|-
CASSEQRAHNEQFF
TGTGCCAGCAGTGAACAGAGGGCCCACAATGAGCAGTTCTTC
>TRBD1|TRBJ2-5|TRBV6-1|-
CASNRGPFQETQYF
TGTGCCAGCAACAGGGGACCCTTCCAAGAGACCCAGTACTTC
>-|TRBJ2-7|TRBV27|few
CASSAAGSGYSYEQYF
TGTGCCAGCAGCGCAGCAGGGAGCGGGTACTCCTACGAGCAGTACTTC
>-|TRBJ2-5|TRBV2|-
CASSEARGGRAGETQYF
TGTGCCAGCAGTGAAGCGCGCGGAGGGCGGGCCGGCGAGACCCAGTACTTC
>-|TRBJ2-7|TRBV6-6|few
CASGRGGNPYEQYF
TGTGCCTCAGGACGGGGCGGGAACCCCTACGAGCAGTACTTC
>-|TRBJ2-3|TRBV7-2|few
CASSLGGADTQYF
TGTGCCAGCAGCTTAGGGGGGGCAGATACGCAGTATTTT
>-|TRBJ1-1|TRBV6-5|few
CASRRTGPGKAFF
TGTGCCAGCAGAAGGACTGGCCCTGGGAAAGCTTTCTTT
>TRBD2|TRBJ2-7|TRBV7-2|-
CASSLTSGRAEQYF
TGTGCCAGCAGCCTGACTAGCGGGAGGGCCGAGCAGTACTTC
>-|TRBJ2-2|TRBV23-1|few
CASTKRAGNTGELFF
TGCGCCAGCACTAAGAGAGCGGGGAACACCGGGGAGCTGTTTTTT
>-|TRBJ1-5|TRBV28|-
CASSLVRRQPQHF
TGTGCCAGCAGTTTAGTCAGGAGGCAGCCCCAGCATTTT
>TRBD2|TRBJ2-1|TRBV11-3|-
CASSPRTLAGGKEQFF
TGTGCCAGCAGCCCCCGGACTCTAGCGGGAGGGAAAGAGCAGTTCTTC
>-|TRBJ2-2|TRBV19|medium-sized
CASRRAGELFF
TGTGCCAGTAGAAGGGCCGGGGAGCTGTTTTTT
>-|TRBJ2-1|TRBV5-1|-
CASSPPGNEQFF
TGCGCCAGCAGCCCGCCGGGCAATGAGCAGTTCTTC
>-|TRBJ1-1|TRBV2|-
CASSLQGLANTEAFF
TGTGCCAGCAGCCTACAGGGATTAGCGAACACTGAAGCTTTCTTT
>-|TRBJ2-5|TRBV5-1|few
CASSLDETQYF
TGCGCCAGCAGCTTGGACGAGACCCAGTACTTC
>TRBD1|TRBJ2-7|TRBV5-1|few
CASSRGQRRDEQYF
TGCGCCAGCAGCCGGGGACAGCGAAGGGACGAGCAGTACTTC
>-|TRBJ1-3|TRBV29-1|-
CSVLGLGGNTIYF
TGCAGCGTTTTGGGGTTGGGAGGAAACACCATATATTTT
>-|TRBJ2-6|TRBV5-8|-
CASSRRHPHKVGPF
TGTGCCAGCTCACGACGTCATCCACACAAAGTCGGGCCTTTC
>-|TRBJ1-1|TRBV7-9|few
CASSLAGTRNTEAFF
TGTGCCAGCAGCTTAGCCGGGACTAGGAACACTGAAGCTTTCTTT
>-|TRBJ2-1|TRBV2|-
CASSALPGHNEQFF
TGTGCCAGCAGTGCCCTGCCCGGTCACAATGAGCAGTTCTTC
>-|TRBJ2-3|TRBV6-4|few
CASSERRGADTQYF
TGTGCCAGCAGTGAGCGGCGAGGGGCAGATACGCAGTATTTT
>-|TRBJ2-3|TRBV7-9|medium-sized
CASSLGARLADTQYF
TGTGCCAGCAGCTTAGGGGCCAGGTTGGCCGATACGCAGTATTTT
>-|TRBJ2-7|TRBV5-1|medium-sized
CASSLVGFYEQYF
TGCGCCAGCAGCTTGGTGGGGTTCTACGAGCAGTACTTC
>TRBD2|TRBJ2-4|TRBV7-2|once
CASSFTSENIQYF
TGTGCCAGCAGCTTTACTAGCGAAAACATTCAGTACTTC
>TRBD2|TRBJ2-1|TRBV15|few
CATSRDGLAVPYNEQFF
TGTGCCACCAGCAGAGATGGCCTAGCGGTCCCCTACAATGAGCAGTTCTTC
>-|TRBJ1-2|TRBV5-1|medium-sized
CASSLEGQGLRGYTF
TGCGCCAGCAGCTTGGAAGGGCAGGGCCTTCGCGGCTACACCTTC
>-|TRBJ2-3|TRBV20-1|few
CSIGSTDTQYF
TGCAGTATCGGTAGCACAGATACGCAGTATTTT
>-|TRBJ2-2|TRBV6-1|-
CASSVPARHTGELFF
TGTGCCAGCAGCGTCCCGGCTCGCCACACCGGGGAGCTGTTTTTT
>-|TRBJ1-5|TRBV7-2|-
CASSLEGGQPQHF
TGTGCCAGCAGCTTAGAAGGGGGTCAGCCCCAGCATTTT
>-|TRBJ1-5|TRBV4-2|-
CASSQDRGQINQPQHF
TGTGCCAGCAGCCAAGACCGTGGACAGATAAATCAGCCCCAGCATTTT
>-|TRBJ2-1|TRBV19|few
CASRKRAESYNEQFF
TGTGCCAGTAGAAAACGGGCAGAATCCTACAATGAGCAGTTCTTC
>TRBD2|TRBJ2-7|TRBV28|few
CAGSGRNSYEQYF
TGTGCCGGTAGCGGGAGGAACTCCTACGAGCAGTACTTC
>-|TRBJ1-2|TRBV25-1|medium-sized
CASSESGTIVARGYTF
TGTGCCAGCAGTGAATCCGGTACAATTGTTGCCCGGGGCTACACCTTC
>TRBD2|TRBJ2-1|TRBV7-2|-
CASSLLPPGLAGQFF
TGTGCCAGCAGCTTACTCCCCCCGGGACTAGCGGGACAGTTCTTC